These T cell receptor beta chains were read from a single sample in a study of Ad26.COV2.S vaccination and SARS-CoV-2 variants. Produced via immunoSEQ multiplex PCR; TCRdb's table is partial and in-frame only. The sample has roughly 700,000 clones; around 90% are singletons. The sequences come from peripheral blood, collected in a trial of Ad26.COV2.S vaccine versus placebo. All receptors come from a person between 18 and 60 years old who received the Ad26.COV2.S COVID-19 vaccine or a placebo. Both conserved end residues are part of each CDR3. A D gene is named only where the DNA matches it firmly. Clone size is given for some rows only: seen once, a few or many times, or a class if the clone is expanded.

D	size	V	J	DNA	CDR3
NA	NA	TRBV9	TRBJ2-2	TGTGCCAGCAGCGTAGATGTGGGAACCGGGGAGCTGTTTTTT	CASSVDVGTGELFF
TRBD1	NA	TRBV5-1	TRBJ2-1	TGCGCCAGCAGCTTGCAGGGGGCCAATGAGCAGTTCTTC	CASSLQGANEQFF
TRBD1	NA	TRBV6-5	TRBJ2-7	TGTGCCAGCAGTTCTGGGACAGGGATTGCGTACGAGCAGTACTTC	CASSSGTGIAYEQYF
TRBD1	NA	TRBV5-5	TRBJ1-1	TGTGCCAGCAGCAGCGGACAGGTCCTTGGGGCTGAAGCTTTCTTT	CASSSGQVLGAEAFF
NA	NA	TRBV6-2/TRBV6-3	TRBJ1-2	TGTGCCAGCAGTGACCTCGCCTCGGACAGTCTGCGGGGCTACACCTTC	CASSDLASDSLRGYTF
NA	NA	TRBV2	TRBJ1-4	TGTGCCAGCACGGGGGGGCCCGTCGATGAAAAACTGTTTTTT	CASTGGPVDEKLFF
TRBD1	NA	TRBV25-1	TRBJ1-1	TGTGCCAGCGGGCTGACAGGGGGCGCGACTGAAGCTTTCTTT	CASGLTGGATEAFF
TRBD2	once	TRBV7-8	TRBJ2-3	TGTGCCAGCAGCCCAGGGGTGGGGACTAGCCCGGTCAAGGTGCAGTATTTT	CASSPGVGTSPVKVQYF
NA	NA	TRBV7-9	TRBJ1-3	TGTGCCAGCAGTCCCAGGGTTTTCTCTGGAAACACCATATATTTT	CASSPRVFSGNTIYF
NA	NA	TRBV7-2	TRBJ2-1	TGTGCCAGCAGCTTGGGTTACAATGAGCAGTTCTTC	CASSLGYNEQFF
NA	NA	TRBV4-2	TRBJ1-1	TGTGCCAGCAGCCAAGATCTGGGAGGGAACACTGAAGCTTTCTTT	CASSQDLGGNTEAFF
NA	NA	TRBV27	TRBJ1-5	TGTGCCAGCAGTTTATTCCTCGGGAGTGACGGAAACTATCAGCCCCAGCATTTT	CASSLFLGSDGNYQPQHF
TRBD2	NA	TRBV18	TRBJ2-1	TGTGCCAGCTCACCGAGTTTTAGCGGGGACAATGAGCAGTTCTTC	CASSPSFSGDNEQFF
NA	NA	TRBV12-3/TRBV12-4	TRBJ2-1	TGTGCCAGCAGTTTATCCCATGAGCAGTTCTTC	CASSLSHEQFF
NA	NA	TRBV6-5	TRBJ1-1	TGTGCCAGCAGTTACCTTGTGAACACTGAAGCTTTCTTT	CASSYLVNTEAFF
NA	NA	TRBV7-2	TRBJ1-4	TGTGCCAGCAGCTCGGGGGGTGAAAAACTGTTTTTT	CASSSGGEKLFF
NA	NA	TRBV19	TRBJ1-6	TGTGCCAGTAATGGAAACTCCTATAATTCACCCCTCCACTTT	CASNGNSYNSPLHF
NA	NA	TRBV7-2	TRBJ2-7	TGTGCCAGCAGCTCGAGCTCCTACGAGCAGTACTTC	CASSSSSYEQYF
NA	NA	TRBV2	TRBJ2-6	TGTGCCAGCAGCCGACGGAACCCCGGGGCCAACGTCCTGACTTTC	CASSRRNPGANVLTF
TRBD1	NA	TRBV19	TRBJ2-5	TGTGCCAGTAGTATTGCGGGACAGGGGGAGACCCAGTACTTC	CASSIAGQGETQYF
NA	NA	TRBV30	TRBJ1-5	TGTGCCTGGAGTTCAGGGGCGGTGTATAGCAATCAGCCCCAGCATTTT	CAWSSGAVYSNQPQHF
NA	NA	TRBV11-3	TRBJ2-1	TGTGCCAGCAGCTTAGCACTAGGATATAATGAGCAGTTCTTC	CASSLALGYNEQFF
NA	NA	TRBV3-1/TRBV3-2	TRBJ2-7	TGTGCCAGCAGCCAACTCTCGGGGGCCCACTACGAGCAGTACTTC	CASSQLSGAHYEQYF
NA	NA	TRBV7-3	TRBJ1-2	TGTGCCAGCAGCCCCGGGGGAGACTATGGCTACACCTTC	CASSPGGDYGYTF
TRBD1	NA	TRBV9	TRBJ1-5	TGTGCCAGCAGCGTATTGGCAGGGGGGCAGCCCCAGCATTTT	CASSVLAGGQPQHF
TRBD1	NA	TRBV7-2	TRBJ1-6	TGTGCCAGCAGCTCTCCGAGGGACAGGGCGTCCTATAATTCACCCCTCCACTTT	CASSSPRDRASYNSPLHF
TRBD1	NA	TRBV9	TRBJ1-4	TGTGCCAGCAGCCCCAATAACAGGGGGCACGAAAAACTGTTTTTT	CASSPNNRGHEKLFF
TRBD2	NA	TRBV18	TRBJ2-5	TGTGCCAGCTCACCGACTAGCGGACAAGAGACCCAGTACTTC	CASSPTSGQETQYF
TRBD2	NA	TRBV19	TRBJ2-4	TGTGCCAGTAGTATAGCCCTAGCGGGGGGGCATGCCAAAAACATTCAGTACTTC	CASSIALAGGHAKNIQYF
NA	NA	TRBV5-1	TRBJ1-5	TGCGCCAGCAGCCTAGGGGGGGAAGGGCAGCCCCAGCATTTT	CASSLGGEGQPQHF
TRBD1	NA	TRBV7-6	TRBJ2-5	TGTGCCAGTACCGTTGGGACAGGGGAAGAGACCCAGTACTTC	CASTVGTGEETQYF
TRBD1	NA	TRBV7-6	TRBJ1-3	TGTGCCAGCAGCTTAGTCGGTTATGCGGACAGGGGAGACGAAAACACCATATATTTT	CASSLVGYADRGDENTIYF
NA	NA	TRBV28	TRBJ1-2	TGTGCCAGCAGTAACCGGGACCGTCGCTATGGCTACACCTTC	CASSNRDRRYGYTF
NA	once	TRBV7-3	TRBJ2-3	TGTGCCAGCAGCTTAAATCCCGGGATGGATACGCAGTATTTT	CASSLNPGMDTQYF
NA	NA	TRBV19	TRBJ2-5	TGTGCCAGTAGTAAGCCTAACTCAGCCCAAGAGACCCAGTACTTC	CASSKPNSAQETQYF
NA	NA	TRBV7-2	TRBJ1-2	TGTGCCAGCAGCTTAATCCACACCAGCTATGGCTACACCTTC	CASSLIHTSYGYTF
TRBD1	once	TRBV24-1	TRBJ2-3	TGTGCCACCAGTGACACGACAGGGTTTGCAGATACGCAGTATTTT	CATSDTTGFADTQYF
NA	NA	TRBV6-6	TRBJ1-1	TGTGCCAGCAGAGCGGCTGCGGGGACTGAAGCTTTCTTT	CASRAAAGTEAFF